This TCR beta chain is from a study of OX40 agonist ivuxolimab in advanced cancers. Trimming removed 5 bases from V and 0 bases from J, with 11 bases in between. This CDR3 comprises 14 residues. Per germline, CDR1 SEHNR and CDR2 FQNEAQ (reference sequence). Only in-frame clones appear in the TCRdb table, and some are missing; sequencing was by immunoSEQ multiplex PCR. Among tens of thousands of clones listed, approximately 90% were seen once. Sequences were derived from CD4+ or CD8+ T cells sorted from blood, sampled in a trial of the OX40 agonist ivuxolimab. The chain recombines TRBV7-9 with TRBJ2-7; D could derive from TRBD1 or TRBD2 (5 bases each). This receptor was obtained from an adult with an advanced solid tumor such as melanoma, head and neck, liver or kidney cancer. The CDR3 bases are TGTGCCAGCAGCCCCCCGGGACCCTCCTACGAGCAGTACTTC. Its protein product is CASSPPGPSYEQYF.